The next 17 T cell receptor beta chains were all read from a single sample in a study of glioma-infiltrating T cells. TCR alpha and beta CDR3 regions were amplified from RNA using iRepertoire nested multiplex PCR. TCRdb reanalysed the multiplex PCR reads using MiXCR and keeps one entry per CDR3 protein. This table has 110,000 or so distinct CDR3 sequences, less than 30% appearing once. Material: glioma tissue, nonneoplastic brain tissue, or PBMCs (not recorded which). The receptor source for this set is a human donor with low-grade glioma or glioblastoma, undergoing nonglioma brain surgery, or in good health (not recorded which).

The CDR3 protein is CASPATSSFEQYF. In DNA, the CDR3 is TGTGCCAGCCCAGCCACTAGCAGCTTCGAGCAGTACTTC. The V and J genes are TRBV18 and TRBJ2-7; D is perhaps TRBD2 (6 bases). This CDR3 region has 13 residues. Deletions cut 8 bases from V and 6 bases from J, with 17 bases between. In germline, CDR1 is KGHSH, CDR2 LQKENI. Full variable domain (remainder filled in from reference TRBV18 and TRBJ2-7): NAGVMQNPRHLVRRRGQEARLRCSPMKGHSHVYWYRQLPEEGLKFMVYLQKENIIDESGMPKERFSAEFPKEGPSILRIQQVVRGDSAAYFCASPATSSFEQYFGPGTRLTVT.

This clonotype was observed at least ten times. CDR3 protein: CASFRAGATEAFF. In DNA form, the CDR3 reads TGTGCCAGTTTCAGGGCGGGTGCAACTGAAGCTTTCTTT. The chain recombines TRBV28 with TRBJ1-1; TRBD1 is a possible D gene (5 bases). The CDR3 is made up of 13 amino acids. The germline gives CDR1 MDHEN, CDR2 SYDVKM. Trimming pared 9 bases from V and 5 bases from J, leaving 16 bases between.

This clonotype was picked up many times. This chain links TRBV7-2 with TRBJ2-7; weak D call: TRBD1 (6 bases). The CDR3 spans 13 residues. CDR1 SGHTA and CDR2 FQGNSA come from the germline V gene. Trimming stripped 8 bases from V and 3 bases from J, with 14 bases between. For the CDR3, the DNA is TGTGCCAGCTGCCTAGGGACAAACTACGAGCAGTACTTC. It translates to CASCLGTNYEQYF.

Ten or more counts support this clonotype. The chain joins TRBV29-1 to TRBJ2-1; 11 nucleotides match TRBD2. V shed 4 bases, J shed 3 bases, and the junction held 2 bases outside the gene matches. Germline values: CDR1 SQVTM, CDR2 ANQGSEA. The CDR3 runs to 14 residues. In nucleotides, the CDR3 is TGCAGCGTTGTGACTAGCGGGGTCTACAATGAGCAGTTCTTC. Translated, it gives CSVVTSGVYNEQFF.

On this clonotype itself: At one boundary the junction diverges from the germline segment, which might be a read error. The chain is built from TRBV20-1 and TRBJ2-7; D is possibly TRBD1 (5 bases). The CDR3 has 13 residues. CDR1 is DFQATT and CDR2 is SNEGSKA in the germline V gene (reference sequence). As DNA, the CDR3 is TGCAGTGCTAGGGGGCAGTACTCCTACAAGCAGTACTTC. Protein sequence: CSARGQYSYKQYF.

This clonotype was detected only a few times. Given a much more abundant clone one base away, this may be a read error. The chain joins TRBV5-1 to TRBJ2-7; D not resolved. The CDR3 covers 15 residues. Trimming removed 0 bases at V and 4 bases at J, with 14 bases between. Germline-derived CDR1 and CDR2 are SGHRS and YFSETQ. CDR3: CASSLGLRISYEQYF. In nucleotides, the CDR3 is TGCGCCAGCAGCTTGGGACTGAGGATTAGTTACGAGCAGTACTTC.

This clonotype was seen many times. The J gene is TRBJ1-6, the V gene TRBV7-2; D gene unclear. CDR1 and CDR2 (germline): SGHTA, FQGNSA. The CDR3 spans 18 residues. The V gene lost 5 bases and the J gene lost 2 bases, with 19 bases spanning the gap. The CDR3 DNA reads TGTGCCAGCAGCCTTAGGGCGACGGCGCCTACCTATAATTCACCCCTCCACTTT. Protein: CASSLRATAPTYNSPLHF.

The sample holds many counts of this clonotype. V usage is TRBV7-2 and J usage is TRBJ1-5; weak D call: TRBD1 (6 bases). Per the germline V gene, CDR1 is SGHTA and CDR2 is FQGNSA. CDR3 length: 16 residues. V was pared by 1 base and J by 7 bases, with 17 bases between. CDR3 sequence (DNA): TGTGCCAGCAGCTTAGTTGGGGCAGGGGTGTACCAGCCCCAGCATTTT. This gives the protein CASSLVGAGVYQPQHF.

In this sample, this clonotype turned up once. A much larger clonotype is one base distant, so this may be a read error. The chain joins TRBV29-1 to TRBJ2-5; no firm D call. Germline assignment: CDR1 SQVTM and CDR2 ANQGSEA. The CDR3 loop spans 13 amino acids. CDR3 in amino acids: CSVAGGPQETRYF. Written as DNA, the CDR3 is TGCAGCGTTGCGGGTGGGCCGCAAGAGACCCGGTACTTC.

This clonotype was recorded many times. Germline is not matched at one junction end, which may reflect a read error. The chain employs TRBV2 and TRBJ2-1, with 10 bases identical to TRBD1. The germline CDR1 and CDR2 sequences are SNHLY and FYNNEI. CDR3 length: 13 residues. As DNA, the CDR3 is TGTGCCGGCAGGACAGGGGGCTACAATGAGCAGTTCTTC. Protein product: CAGRTGGYNEQFF.

In this sample, this clonotype turned up once. This sequence may be a read error, since a much larger clone differs from it by one base. This chain joins TRBV4-3 and TRBJ2-1, with TRBD2 identical over 10 bases. Germline-derived CDR1 and CDR2 are LGHNA and YSLEER. The CDR3 extends over 16 amino acids. Here the CDR3 DNA reads TGCGCCAGCAGCCAAGCCCGGACTAGCGGATACAATGAGCAGTCCTTC. Amino acids: CASSQARTSGYNEQSF.

This clonotype was picked up many times. The gene calls are TRBV20-1 and TRBJ2-5; D is uncertain. In germline, CDR1 is DFQATT, CDR2 SNEGSKA (reference sequence). The CDR3 totals 14 residues. Trimming pared 4 bases from V and 6 bases from J, leaving 18 bases between. CDR3 region: CSATNTQDGKTQYF. The CDR3 DNA reads as TGCAGTGCTACTAACACTCAGGACGGAAAGACCCAGTACTTC.

In this sample, this clonotype turned up many times. This chain links TRBV18 with TRBJ2-7; tentatively, D is TRBD1 (5 bases). V was trimmed by 3 bases and J by 2 bases, leaving 11 bases between them. CDR1 KGHSH and CDR2 LQKENI come from the germline V gene. This CDR3 region has 14 residues. CDR3 region: CASSPQGFPYEQYF. DNA for the CDR3: TGTGCCAGCTCACCGCAGGGTTTCCCCTACGAGCAGTACTTC.

A word on this clonotype: The CDR3 does not end in the conserved phenylalanine or tryptophan, so this is likely a read error. This rearrangement joins TRBV7-2 to TRBJ2-5; 7 bases fit TRBD1. Unmatched junction bases numbered 7, after V lost 2 bases and J lost 4 bases. The CDR3 spans 15 residues. In germline, CDR1 is SGHTA, CDR2 FQGNSA. CDR3 in DNA: TGTGCCAGCAGCTTAAACAGGGGATCAGGAGAGACCCAGTACTTA. It translates to CASSLNRGSGETQYL.

This clonotype occurred many times. The chain combines TRBV27 with TRBJ2-7; D might be TRBD1 (6 bases). The CDR3 length is 15 residues. Germline V gene data show CDR1 as MNHEY and CDR2 as SMNVEV (reference sequence). Trimming took 1 base from V and 4 from J, leaving 14 bases between them. As DNA, the CDR3 is TGTGCCAGCAGTTTATACCCTCGGACAGAATACGAGCAGTACTTC. This encodes CASSLYPRTEYEQYF.

This clonotype came up many times. The gene calls are TRBV7-3 and TRBJ2-3; possibly TRBD2 for D (6 bases). Germline lookup yields CDR1 SGHTA and CDR2 FQGTGA. The CDR3 is made up of 15 amino acids. The V end was cut by 4 bases, the J end by 0 bases, with 11 bases between. The CDR3 protein is CASSWLATSTDTQYF. Here the CDR3 DNA reads TGTGCCAGCAGCTGGCTAGCGACTAGCACAGATACGCAGTATTTT. Supplemented by reference TRBV7-3 and TRBJ2-3, the full variable domain reads GAGVSQTPSNKVTEKGKYVELRCDPISGHTALYWYRQSLGQGPEFLIYFQGTGAADDSGLPNDRFFAVRPEGSVSTLKIQRTERGDSAVYLCASSWLATSTDTQYFGPGTRLTVL.

As concerns this clonotype: A read error may explain this, as a much larger clone is one base away. The CDR3 spells CASSPTSQGFTNTEAFF. DNA of the CDR3: TGTGCCAGCAGCCCTACCAGTCAAGGGTTCACGAACACTGAAGCTTTCTTT. The chain combines TRBV7-3 with TRBJ1-1, with D unclear. Trimming took off 5 bases at V and 1 base at J, with 20 bases between the two ends. This CDR3 comprises 17 residues. Germline assignment: CDR1 SGHTA and CDR2 FQGTGA. The variable domain in full, completed from reference TRBV7-3 and TRBJ1-1, reads GAGVSQTPSNKVTEKGKYVELRCDPISGHTALYWYRQSLGQGPEFLIYFQGTGAADDSGLPNDRFFAVRPEGSVSTLKIQRTERGDSAVYLCASSPTSQGFTNTEAFFGQGTRLTVV.